The 19 T cell receptor beta chains presented below share a single source sample, sequenced in a study of CD8+CD57+ T cells in acquired aplastic anemia. TCR beta VDJ and CDR3 profiling used genomic DNA as template. TCRdb analysed the reads with MiXCR anew, one entry per CDR3 protein. The table records about 160,000 distinct CDR3 sequences, roughly two thirds of them present only once. Patients who underwent sequencing had shown CD8+CD57+ cell expansion by flow cytometry. Material for sequencing was sorted CD4+, CD8+, or CD8+CD57+ T cells (not recorded which) from PBMCs. The receptors derive from a human donor with aplastic anemia.

This clonotype was observed once. The CDR3 here is CSARVPAHGELFF. The CDR3 DNA follows: TGCAGTGCTAGAGTTCCCGCACACGGGGAGCTGTTTTTT. The chain couples TRBV20-1 to TRBJ2-2; D is ambiguous. V was cut by 1 base and J by 7 bases, with 10 bases left in between. CDR1 and CDR2 (germline): DFQATT, SNEGSKA (reference sequence). The CDR3 loop spans 13 amino acids.

The J gene is TRBJ2-7, the V gene TRBV7-2; perhaps D is TRBD1 or TRBD2 (5 bases each). From germline, CDR1 is SGHTA and CDR2 FQGNSA. This CDR3 comprises 13 residues. Trimming pared 5 bases from V and 4 bases from J, leaving 12 bases between. The CDR3 sequence: CASSTRDGYEQYF. Written as DNA, the CDR3 is TGTGCCAGCAGCACACGGGACGGGTACGAGCAGTACTTC.

The sample holds many counts of this clonotype. The rearrangement joins TRBV20-1 to TRBJ1-5; perhaps TRBD1 as D (6 bases). Germline CDR1 is DFQATT and CDR2 is SNEGSKA (reference sequence). The CDR3 sequence is 11 residues long. V lost 6 bases and J 6 bases, leaving 9 bases between the germline ends. The DNA of the CDR3 is TGCAGTGCCATGACAGGTCAGCCCCAGCATTTT. This sequence encodes CSAMTGQPQHF.

The rearrangement uses TRBV20-1 and TRBJ2-7; 8 bases fit TRBD2. Germline V gene sequence: CDR1 DFQATT, CDR2 SNEGSKA (reference sequence). This CDR3 spans 15 amino acids. The V gene end was trimmed by 4 bases and the J gene end by 4 bases; junction bases not matched to a gene: 12. The CDR3: CSAKRRIAGSYEQYF. For the CDR3, the DNA is TGCAGTGCTAAGCGGCGGATAGCGGGATCTTACGAGCAGTACTTC.

This chain links TRBV28 with TRBJ2-7, with D possibly called TRBD1 or TRBD2 (5 bases each). Trimming took 3 bases from V and 2 from J, leaving 11 bases between them. The V gene's germline CDR1 is MDHEN and CDR2 SYDVKM. The CDR3 covers 14 residues. CDR3 residues: CASSFGTVTYEQYF. The CDR3 nucleotides read TGTGCCAGCAGTTTCGGGACCGTTACCTACGAGCAGTACTTC.

The chain carries TRBV7-3 and TRBJ2-3, with TRBD1 as a possible D gene (6 bases). The CDR3 runs to 17 residues. Trimming stripped 5 bases from V and 2 bases from J, with 20 bases between. CDR1 and CDR2 from the germline V gene are SGHTA and FQGTGA. The CDR3 region is CASSRLKGGTSTDTQYF. The CDR3 DNA follows: TGTGCCAGCAGCCGCTTAAAAGGGGGTACTTCCACAGATACGCAGTATTTT. The whole variable domain, filled in from reference TRBV7-3 and TRBJ2-3, reads GAGVSQTPSNKVTEKGKYVELRCDPISGHTALYWYRQSLGQGPEFLIYFQGTGAADDSGLPNDRFFAVRPEGSVSTLKIQRTERGDSAVYLCASSRLKGGTSTDTQYFGPGTRLTVL.

This chain joins TRBV15 and TRBJ2-3; TRBD2 aligns across 10 bases. Trimming took 3 bases from V and 1 from J; bases not matched to a gene: 4. Germline lookup yields CDR1 LNHNV and CDR2 YYDKDF (reference sequence). This CDR3 region has 16 residues. The CDR3 DNA reads as TGTGCCACCAGCAGTGATCTAGCGGGGGGCACAGATACGCAGTATTTT. It codes for CATSSDLAGGTDTQYF.

The chain is built from TRBV10-3 and TRBJ2-1, with 8 bases aligning to TRBD1. The CDR3 is made up of 15 amino acids. The germline gives CDR1 ENHRY, CDR2 SYGVKD. V was clipped by 10 bases and J by 0 bases; unmatched bases: 8. The CDR3 DNA sequence: TGTGCCACCGATGGACAGGGTAGCTCCTACAATGAGCAGTTCTTC. Its protein is CATDGQGSSYNEQFF.

As regards this clonotype: This clone may be a read error of a much larger clone one base away. The V gene is TRBV28, the J gene TRBJ2-7; 10 positions match TRBD1. The CDR3 runs 14 residues. Germline V CDR1 and CDR2: MDHEN, SYDVKM. CDR3 amino acids: CVSTKTGGHYEQYF. The CDR3, as DNA: TGTGTCAGCACCAAGACAGGGGGCCACTACGAGCAGTACTTC. The full variable domain, its missing parts supplied by reference TRBV28 and TRBJ2-7, is DVKVTQSSRYLVKRTGEKVFLECVQDMDHENMFWYRQDPGLGLRLIYFSYDVKMKEKGDIPEGYSVSREKKERFSLILESASTNQTSMYLCVSTKTGGHYEQYFGPGTRLTVT.

The rearrangement joins TRBV2 to TRBJ1-1, with 9 bases identical to TRBD1. V shed 6 bases and J 1 base; nucleotides not matched to a gene: 9. Germline V CDR1 and CDR2: SNHLY, FYNNEI. This CDR3 has 16 residues. The CDR3 here is CASSAGTGRGNTEAFF. The CDR3 DNA sequence: TGTGCCAGCAGCGCCGGGACAGGGCGAGGGAACACTGAAGCTTTCTTT.

This chain links TRBV20-1 with TRBJ2-1; D gene uncertain. This CDR3 is 15 amino acids long. Between the trimmed V and J ends, which lost 3 bases and 1 base, there was a span of 13 bases. Germline V CDR1 and CDR2: DFQATT, SNEGSKA (reference sequence). The CDR3 is CSASLGAASYNEQFF. CDR3 in DNA: TGCAGTGCTAGTTTAGGCGCGGCGTCCTACAATGAGCAGTTCTTC.

In its sample, this clonotype was seen once. Without the conserved terminal phenylalanine or tryptophan, this CDR3 likely stems from a read error. CDR3 nucleotides: TGCGCCAGCAACAACAGGGCTGGCACTGAAGCTTTCCTT. Residues: CASNNRAGTEAFL. V and J are TRBV5-1 and TRBJ1-1; maybe TRBD1 (6 bases). Per germline, CDR1 SGHRS and CDR2 YFSETQ. The CDR3 is 13 residues long. The germline V and J ends were trimmed by 6 bases and 4 bases, with 13 bases remaining between them.

This clonotype was counted a few times. This chain connects TRBV7-6 to TRBJ1-2; D gene unclear. The CDR3 is made up of 13 amino acids. V was pared by 3 bases and J by 6 bases, with 11 bases between. Germline CDR1 SGHVS, CDR2 FNYEAQ. The CDR3 spells CASSFGRDDGYTF. In nucleotides, the CDR3 is TGTGCCAGCAGCTTCGGCCGAGACGATGGCTACACCTTC. The variable domain in full, completed from reference TRBV7-6 and TRBJ1-2, reads GAGVSQSPRYKVTKRGQDVALRCDPISGHVSLYWYRQALGQGPEFLTYFNYEAQQDKSGLPNDRFSAERPEGSISTLTIQRTEQRDSAMYRCASSFGRDDGYTFGSGTRLTVV.

This chain joins TRBV11-3 and TRBJ2-3, with TRBD1 identical over 7 bases. There are 14 residues in the CDR3. Looked up from germline, CDR1 is SGHNT and CDR2 is YENEEA. With 5 bases clipped from V and 4 bases from J, the junction kept 6 bases outside the gene matches. The CDR3 is CASSPRDSPDTQYF. In DNA, the CDR3 is TGTGCCAGCAGCCCCCGGGACAGCCCAGATACGCAGTATTTT.

This clonotype was seen just once. The chain combines TRBV5-1 with TRBJ1-1; D ambiguous. CDR1 SGHRS and CDR2 YFSETQ come from the germline V gene. This CDR3 is 14 amino acids long. V lost 2 bases and J 1 base, leaving 9 bases between the germline ends. CDR3 DNA: TGCGCCAGCAGCTTCCATACTCCGAACACTGAAGCTTTCTTT. Its translation is CASSFHTPNTEAFF.

The genes are TRBV2 and TRBJ1-2; a possible D gene is TRBD1 (6 bases). Germline values: CDR1 SNHLY, CDR2 FYNNEI. The CDR3 is made up of 14 amino acids. The V gene lost 4 bases and the J gene lost 4 bases, with 13 bases spanning the gap. The DNA of the CDR3 is TGTGCCAGCAGTGTTCAGGGGATCGGCTATGGCTACACCTTC. It yields the protein CASSVQGIGYGYTF. Drawing the rest from reference TRBV2 and TRBJ1-2, the complete variable domain is EPEVTQTPSHQVTQMGQEVILRCVPISNHLYFYWYRQILGQKVEFLVSFYNNEISEKSEIFDDQFSVERPDGSNFTLKIRSTKLEDSAMYFCASSVQGIGYGYTFGSGTRLTVV.

This chain connects TRBV5-1 to TRBJ2-7, with TRBD2 identical over 7 bases. The germline V gene encodes CDR1 SGHRS and CDR2 YFSETQ. V lost 0 bases to trimming and J lost 7 bases; unmatched junction nucleotides: 4. The CDR3 runs to 13 residues. The CDR3 coding sequence is TGCGCCAGCAGCTTGGGCGGGAGCAATGAGCAGTACTTC. Translation gives CASSLGGSNEQYF.

This clonotype has a single count. The CDR3 nucleotides read TGTGCCAGTAGTATTGGGGGTCAGCCCCAGCATTTT. It yields the protein CASSIGGQPQHF. This chain connects TRBV19 to TRBJ1-5; D is perhaps TRBD1 (5 bases). V shed 3 bases and J shed 6 bases, with 6 bases lying between them. Germline assignment: CDR1 LNHDA and CDR2 SQIVND (reference sequence). This CDR3 has 12 amino acids.

The V and J genes are TRBV20-1 and TRBJ2-1; D ambiguous. CDR1 DFQATT and CDR2 SNEGSKA come from the germline V gene (reference sequence). Between the trimmed V and J ends, which lost 0 bases and 5 bases, there was a span of 2 bases. The CDR3 is 11 amino acids. The CDR3 DNA reads TGCAGTGCTAGAGAGAACAATGAGCAGTTCTTC. It translates to CSARENNEQFF.